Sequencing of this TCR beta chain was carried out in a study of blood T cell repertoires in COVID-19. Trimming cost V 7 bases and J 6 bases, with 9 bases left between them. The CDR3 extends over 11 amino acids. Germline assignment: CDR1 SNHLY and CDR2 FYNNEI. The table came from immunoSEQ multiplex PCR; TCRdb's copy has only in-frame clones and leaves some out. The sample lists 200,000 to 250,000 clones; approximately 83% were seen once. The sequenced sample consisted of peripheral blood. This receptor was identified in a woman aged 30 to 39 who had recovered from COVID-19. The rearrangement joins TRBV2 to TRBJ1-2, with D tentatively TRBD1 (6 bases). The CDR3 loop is CASTYRDGYTF. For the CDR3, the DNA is TGTGCCAGCACTTACAGGGATGGCTACACCTTC.